Below are 25 T cell receptor beta chains sequenced from a single sample in a study of Ad26.COV2.S vaccination and SARS-CoV-2 variants (dated by TCRdb to about 2021). The receptor library was made with the immunoSEQ multiplex PCR assay. Sourced from immuneACCESS, this table was stored by TCRdb with only in-frame sequences that have V and J called. A share of the clones is absent; for the studies checked, an unresolved V gene accounts for under half, and the remainder has no known explanation. For this sample there are about 350,000 clones; about 88% appear just once. Roughly 10% of the sample rests with the top ten. Reading the label with the study, this specimen's treatment or condition is: 15 to 20 received Ad26.COV2.S at low or high dose, single or two shots; five or six received placebo; per-sample allocation not given. For vaccine and placebo recipients, the sequenced repertoires came from samples collected on day 63 after the first injection.

Specimen: peripheral blood, collected in a trial of Ad26.COV2.S vaccine versus placebo. The source is a person aged 18-60 years who received the Ad26.COV2.S COVID-19 vaccine or a placebo.

The V call is TRBV5-5, the J call TRBJ1-4; D is possibly TRBD1 (6 bases). The CDR3 consists of 16 residues. V lost 4 bases, J lost 7 bases, and 20 bases lay in between. Germline V gene data show CDR1 as SGHKS and CDR2 as YYEKEE (reference sequence). The CDR3 DNA reads TGTGCCAGCAGCCTTTATACAGGGAATCCGAGTGAAAAACTGTTTTTT. Translating gives CASSLYTGNPSEKLFF.

CDR3 region: CATSDLGQGAEKDTQYF. In DNA form, the CDR3 reads TGTGCCACCAGTGATTTGGGACAGGGGGCTGAGAAAGATACGCAGTATTTT. The chain is built from TRBV24-1 and TRBJ2-3, with 11 bases lining up with TRBD1. CDR3 size: 17 residues. Germline assignment: CDR1 KGHDR and CDR2 SFDVKD. The ends lost 0 bases at V and 5 bases at J; junction bases unmatched: 6.

Concerning this clone itself: The same CDR3 arises from other DNA sequences in this sample as well. The chain recombines TRBV7-2 with TRBJ1-1; D uncertain. There are 14 residues in the CDR3. Trimming removed 3 bases at V and 0 bases at J, with 8 bases between. CDR1 is SGHTA and CDR2 is FQGNSA in the germline V gene. The CDR3 protein is CASSLDRMNTEAFF. In DNA form, the CDR3 reads TGTGCCAGCAGCTTGGATCGGATGAACACTGAAGCTTTCTTT.

CDR3: CASRWVAGGHEQYF. The CDR3, as DNA: TGCGCCAGCAGGTGGGTGGCGGGGGGACACGAGCAGTACTTC. V and J are TRBV4-1 and TRBJ2-7, with 8 bases that match TRBD2. The V gene's germline CDR1 is MGHRA and CDR2 YSYEKL. This CDR3 has 14 amino acids. The J segment lost 5 bases and the V segment lost 6 bases, leaving 9 bases of the junction unmatched.

The genes are TRBV28 and TRBJ2-1; 7 bases match TRBD2. With 5 bases clipped from V and 8 bases from J, the junction kept 15 bases outside the gene matches. This CDR3 has 16 residues. The germline V gene encodes CDR1 MDHEN and CDR2 SYDVKM. CDR3 DNA sequence: TGTGCCAGCAGTCCCCGACTAGCCACGGGAGAGCATGAGCAGTTCTTC. This codes for CASSPRLATGEHEQFF.

This clone was observed once. This rearrangement joins TRBV28 to TRBJ1-5, with D unresolved. The CDR3 consists of 12 residues. Germline CDR1 reads MDHEN; CDR2 reads SYDVKM. Trimming took off 4 bases at V and 2 bases at J, with 3 bases between the two ends. For the CDR3, the DNA is TGTGCCAGCAGTTGGGGCAATCAGCCCCAGCATTTT. It yields the protein CASSWGNQPQHF. Combining the CDR3 with reference TRBV28 and TRBJ1-5 gives the whole variable domain DVKVTQSSRYLVKRTGEKVFLECVQDMDHENMFWYRQDPGLGLRLIYFSYDVKMKEKGDIPEGYSVSREKKERFSLILESASTNQTSMYLCASSWGNQPQHFGDGTRLSIL.

V usage is TRBV5-6 and J usage is TRBJ2-5; 10 bases map to TRBD2. V lost 0 bases and J lost 4; bases outside the gene matches: 6. From germline, CDR1 is SGHDT and CDR2 YYEEEE. The CDR3 runs 16 residues. CDR3 DNA sequence: TGTGCCAGCAGCTTGGGGCTAGCGGGAGTCAGAGAGACCCAGTACTTC. Its translation: CASSLGLAGVRETQYF.

This clone is a singleton in its sample. V is TRBV5-1 and J is TRBJ2-2, with D perhaps matching TRBD1 or TRBD2 (5 bases each). Trimming removed 4 bases at V and 0 bases at J, with 10 bases between. The CDR3 is made up of 15 amino acids. Germline-derived CDR1 and CDR2 are SGHRS and YFSETQ. CDR3 loop: CASSPGPANTGELFF. The CDR3 nucleotides read TGCGCCAGCAGCCCGGGACCCGCGAACACCGGGGAGCTGTTTTTT.

J is TRBJ2-1 and V is TRBV6-5, with 10 bases matching TRBD2. The CDR3 is 14 amino acids. J lost 9 bases, V lost 4 bases, and 6 bases had no gene match. Germline V CDR1 and CDR2: MNHEY, SVGAGI. CDR3 DNA: TGTGCCAGCAGTTGGCTAGCGGGAGCCATTGAGCAGTTCTTC. This codes for CASSWLAGAIEQFF.

This clone was found once. The chain links TRBV11-2 to TRBJ1-2; possible D gene TRBD1, 6 bases. Germline lookup yields CDR1 SGHAT and CDR2 FQNNGV. The CDR3 is 13 amino acids. Between the trimmed V and J ends, which lost 4 bases and 5 bases, there was a span of 11 bases. The CDR3 sequence: CASSSQGPYGYTF. The CDR3 coding sequence is TGTGCCAGCAGCTCTCAGGGGCCTTATGGCTACACCTTC.

The gene calls are TRBV7-8 and TRBJ2-1, with TRBD2 matching 14 bases. Trimming at V came to 5 bases and at J to 9 bases, leaving 6 bases not matched to a gene. Germline V gene sequence: CDR1 SGHVS, CDR2 FQNEAQ. The CDR3 is made up of 15 amino acids. Here the CDR3 DNA reads TGTGCCAGCAGCCCCGGGACTAGCGGGAGACTTGAGCAGTTCTTC. This gives the protein CASSPGTSGRLEQFF.

CDR3 sequence (DNA): TGCGCCAGCAGCCAAGATGGGACTAGCGGGGGGCGAAGCACAGATACGCAGTATTTT. Amino acid sequence: CASSQDGTSGGRSTDTQYF. This rearrangement joins TRBV4-3 to TRBJ2-3; 15 bases agree with TRBD2. From germline, CDR1 is LGHNA and CDR2 YSLEER. This CDR3 is built from 19 residues. The ends lost 0 bases at V and 0 bases at J; junction bases unmatched: 4.

The chain recombines TRBV7-8 with TRBJ1-4, with 10 bases aligning to TRBD1. V dropped 5 bases and J dropped 8; count of bases not matched to a gene: 8. Germline loops: CDR1 SGHVS, CDR2 FQNEAQ. This CDR3 contains 15 residues. The CDR3 is CASSPSGTGAEKLFF. CDR3 bases: TGTGCCAGCAGCCCCTCAGGGACAGGGGCGGAAAAACTGTTTTTT.

This rearrangement joins TRBV6-5 to TRBJ2-7, with D maybe TRBD2 (5 bases). From germline, CDR1 is MNHEY and CDR2 SVGAGI. Trimming took 5 bases from V and 3 from J, leaving 11 bases between them. The CDR3 spans 13 residues. CDR3 sequence reads: CASSHGLLYEQYF. CDR3 in DNA: TGTGCCAGCAGTCACGGACTCCTCTACGAGCAGTACTTC.

This chain uses TRBV12-5 with TRBJ1-2, with D perhaps TRBD1 (6 bases). V dropped 2 bases and J dropped 2 bases, with 12 bases sitting between them. The germline gives CDR1 LGHNT, CDR2 FRNRAP. CDR3 length: 15 residues. The CDR3: CASGLSTGNNYGYTF. Here the CDR3 DNA reads TGTGCTAGTGGTTTGAGTACAGGGAACAACTATGGCTACACCTTC.

The gene calls are TRBV5-6 and TRBJ2-7; D could derive from TRBD1 or TRBD2 (6 bases each). The CDR3 totals 13 residues. The germline V gene has CDR1 SGHDT and CDR2 YYEEEE. Deletions cut 4 bases from V and 3 bases from J, with 11 bases between. The CDR3 DNA is TGTGCCAGCAGCCCTGGGGGGCTCTACGAGCAGTACTTC. Protein sequence: CASSPGGLYEQYF.

The V call is TRBV7-9, the J call TRBJ1-1, with D unclear. This CDR3 has 15 amino acids. V was shortened by 6 bases and J by 0 bases, with 14 bases between the two germline ends. Germline V lookup: CDR1 SEHNR, CDR2 FQNEAQ (reference sequence). The DNA for the CDR3 is TGTGCCAGCAGGAACCCTGGCCCCTTGAACACTGAAGCTTTCTTT. It translates to CASRNPGPLNTEAFF.

The V and J genes are TRBV10-3 and TRBJ1-1, with TRBD1 as a possible D gene (5 bases). Germline V gene sequence: CDR1 ENHRY, CDR2 SYGVKD. Trimming pared 10 bases from V and 0 bases from J, leaving 15 bases between. This CDR3 has 14 residues. This CDR3 reads CATQTGGLNTEAFF. Written as DNA, the CDR3 is TGTGCCACACAAACCGGGGGATTGAACACTGAAGCTTTCTTT.

This sequence joins TRBV30 and TRBJ2-3; D unresolved. With 3 bases removed from V and 0 bases from J, the gap between germline ends came to 13 bases. The CDR3 spans 15 residues. The germline CDR1 and CDR2 sequences are GTSNPN and SVGIG (reference sequence). This CDR3 reads CAWRVGLTSTDTQYF. The CDR3 DNA follows: TGTGCCTGGAGAGTAGGTCTCACTAGCACAGATACGCAGTATTTT.

J is TRBJ2-4 and V is TRBV7-2; D is possibly TRBD1 (6 bases). CDR3 length: 15 residues. Germline V gives CDR1 SGHTA, CDR2 FQGNSA. V was clipped by 5 bases and J by 9 bases, with 20 bases between them. The CDR3 DNA follows: TGTGCCAGCAGCCCTCCGGGACATGGATCCGGCATTCAGTACTTC. It translates to CASSPPGHGSGIQYF.

This sequence joins TRBV4-2 and TRBJ1-1; D unresolved. V lost 2 bases and J lost 1, with 5 bases in between. The CDR3 is 13 amino acids. Germline V gene data show CDR1 as LGHNA and CDR2 as YNFKEQ. The CDR3: CASSQRENTEAFF. The DNA of the CDR3 is TGTGCCAGCAGCCAAAGAGAGAACACTGAAGCTTTCTTT.

This rearrangement joins TRBV21-1 to TRBJ2-5; the table's D gene call, TRBD2, was not cross checked with the DNA. TRBV21-1 is labeled a pseudogene. The CDR3 covers 19 residues. The CDR3 DNA reads TGTGCCAGCAGCAAAGCGCAAAGCGGGAGGGCCGCGTGGGAGGAGACCCAGTACTTC. Translation gives CASSKAQSGRAAWEETQYF.

The gene calls are TRBV28 and TRBJ1-2, with D possibly matching TRBD1 (6 bases). This CDR3 comprises 12 residues. V shed 11 bases and J shed 4 bases, with 14 bases lying between them. Per germline, CDR1 MDHEN and CDR2 SYDVKM. The CDR3 DNA reads TGTGCCGGAAGCAGGGGAGCCTATGGCTACACCTTC. Translated: CAGSRGAYGYTF.

V and J are TRBV10-3 and TRBJ2-5, with D possibly matching TRBD2 (7 bases). The CDR3 runs 14 residues. Per the germline V gene, CDR1 is ENHRY and CDR2 is SYGVKD. V was cut by 4 bases and J by 5 bases, with 14 bases left in between. The CDR3 region has the DNA TGTGCCATCAGTGGGGAGGGCCAGGGGGAGACCCAGTACTTC. Translation gives CAISGEGQGETQYF.

The genes are TRBV7-8 and TRBJ1-2; D is unresolved. V was clipped by 4 bases and J by 5 bases, with 8 bases between them. This CDR3 comprises 12 residues. CDR1 is SGHVS and CDR2 is FQNEAQ in the germline V gene. CDR3 loop: CASSSSWYGYTF. The CDR3 nucleotides are TGTGCCAGCAGCTCAAGTTGGTATGGCTACACCTTC.